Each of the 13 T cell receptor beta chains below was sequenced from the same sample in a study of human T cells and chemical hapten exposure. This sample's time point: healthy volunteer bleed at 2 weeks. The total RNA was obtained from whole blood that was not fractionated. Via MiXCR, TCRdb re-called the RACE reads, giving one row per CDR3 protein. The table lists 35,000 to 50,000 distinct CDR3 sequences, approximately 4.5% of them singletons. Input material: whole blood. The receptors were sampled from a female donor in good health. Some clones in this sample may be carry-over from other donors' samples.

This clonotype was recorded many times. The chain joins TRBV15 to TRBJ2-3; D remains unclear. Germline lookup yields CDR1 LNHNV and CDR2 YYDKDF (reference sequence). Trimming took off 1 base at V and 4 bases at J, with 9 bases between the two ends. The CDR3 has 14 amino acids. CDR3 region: CATSRVPNPDTQYF. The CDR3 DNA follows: TGTGCCACCAGCAGAGTCCCTAATCCAGATACGCAGTATTTT.

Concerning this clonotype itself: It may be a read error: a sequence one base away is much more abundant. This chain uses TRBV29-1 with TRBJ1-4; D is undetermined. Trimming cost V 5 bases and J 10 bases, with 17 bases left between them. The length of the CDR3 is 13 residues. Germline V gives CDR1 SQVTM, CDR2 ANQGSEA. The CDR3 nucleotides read TGCAGCGTTTACGAGGGTAACAGTGGAAAACTGTTTTTT. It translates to CSVYEGNSGKLFF.

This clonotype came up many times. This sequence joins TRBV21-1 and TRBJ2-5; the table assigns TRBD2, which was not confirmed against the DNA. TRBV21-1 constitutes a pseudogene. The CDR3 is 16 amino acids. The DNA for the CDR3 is TGTGCCAGCAGCAAAGCTAGCGGGGGGGTCCAAGAGACCCAGTACTTC. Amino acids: CASSKASGGVQETQYF.

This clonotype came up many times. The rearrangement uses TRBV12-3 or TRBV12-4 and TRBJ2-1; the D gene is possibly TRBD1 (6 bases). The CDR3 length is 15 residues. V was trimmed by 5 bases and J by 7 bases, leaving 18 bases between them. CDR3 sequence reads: CASSLRGTGTNEQFF. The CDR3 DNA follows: TGTGCCAGCAGTCTTCGAGGGACCGGGACAAATGAGCAGTTCTTC.

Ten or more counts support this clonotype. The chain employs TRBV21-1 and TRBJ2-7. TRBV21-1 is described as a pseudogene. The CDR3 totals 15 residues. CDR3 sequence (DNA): TGTGCCAGCAGGCCGAACTTCTTAAGCTCCTACGAGCAGTACTTC. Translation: CASRPNFLSSYEQYF.

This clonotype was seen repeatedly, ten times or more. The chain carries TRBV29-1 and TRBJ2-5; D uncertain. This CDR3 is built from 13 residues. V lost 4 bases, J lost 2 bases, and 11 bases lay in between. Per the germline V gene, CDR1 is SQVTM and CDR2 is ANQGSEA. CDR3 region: CSVVRRNQETQYF. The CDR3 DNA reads TGCAGCGTTGTACGGAGAAATCAAGAGACCCAGTACTTC.

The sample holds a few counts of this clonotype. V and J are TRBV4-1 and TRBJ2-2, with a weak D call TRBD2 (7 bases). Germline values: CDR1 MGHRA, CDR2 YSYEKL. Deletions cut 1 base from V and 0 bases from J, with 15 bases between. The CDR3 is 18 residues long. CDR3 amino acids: CASSQGRLGGANTGELFF. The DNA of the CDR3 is TGCGCCAGCAGCCAAGGGAGGCTAGGGGGGGCGAACACCGGGGAGCTGTTTTTT.

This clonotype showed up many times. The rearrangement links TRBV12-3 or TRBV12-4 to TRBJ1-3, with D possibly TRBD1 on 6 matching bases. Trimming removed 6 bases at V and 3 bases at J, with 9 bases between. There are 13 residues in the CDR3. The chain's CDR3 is CASRDSVGNTIYF. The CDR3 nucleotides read TGTGCCAGCAGGGACAGCGTTGGAAACACCATATATTTT.

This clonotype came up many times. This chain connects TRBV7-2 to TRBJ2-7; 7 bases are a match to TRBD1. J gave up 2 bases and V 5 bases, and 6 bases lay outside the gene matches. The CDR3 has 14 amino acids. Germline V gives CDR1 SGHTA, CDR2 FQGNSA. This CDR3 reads CASSEHRGPYEQYF. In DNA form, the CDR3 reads TGTGCCAGCAGCGAGCACAGGGGTCCCTACGAGCAGTACTTC.

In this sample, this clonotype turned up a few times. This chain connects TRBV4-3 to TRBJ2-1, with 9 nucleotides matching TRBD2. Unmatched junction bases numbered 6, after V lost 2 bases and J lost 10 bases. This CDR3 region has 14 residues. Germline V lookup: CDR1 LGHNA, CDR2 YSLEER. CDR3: CASSQIAGAREQFF. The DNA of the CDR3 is TGCGCCAGCAGCCAAATAGCGGGGGCCCGGGAGCAGTTCTTC.

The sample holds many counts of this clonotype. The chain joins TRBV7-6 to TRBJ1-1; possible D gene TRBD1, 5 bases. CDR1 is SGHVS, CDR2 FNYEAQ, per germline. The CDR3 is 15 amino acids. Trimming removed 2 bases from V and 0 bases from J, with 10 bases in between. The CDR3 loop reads CASSLSARVNTEAFF. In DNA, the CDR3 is TGTGCCAGCAGCTTATCGGCCAGGGTGAACACTGAAGCTTTCTTT.

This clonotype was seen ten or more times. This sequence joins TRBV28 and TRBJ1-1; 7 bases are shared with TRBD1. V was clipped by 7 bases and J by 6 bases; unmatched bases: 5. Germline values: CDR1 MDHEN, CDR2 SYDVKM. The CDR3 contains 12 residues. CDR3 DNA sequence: TGTGCCAGCACCCGGACAGGATCTGAAGCTTTCTTT. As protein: CASTRTGSEAFF.

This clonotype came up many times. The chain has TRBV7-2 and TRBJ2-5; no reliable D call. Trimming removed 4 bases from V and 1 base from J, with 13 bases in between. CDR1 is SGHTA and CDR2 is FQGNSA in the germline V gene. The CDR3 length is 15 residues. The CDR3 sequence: CASSSVWQSQETQYF. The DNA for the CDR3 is TGTGCCAGCAGCTCCGTCTGGCAGAGCCAAGAGACCCAGTACTTC.